This T cell receptor (beta chain) comes out of a study of blood T cell repertoires in COVID-19 (TCRdb year 2020). With regard to the full study: The collaborator samples originated in the United States, Italy and Spain and spanned the acute and convalescent phases of COVID-19. The material from the prospective study consisted of cDNA or gDNA derived from T cells, B-cell-depleted T cells, or PBMCs. The dataset comprised deeply sampled blood TCRbeta repertoires from subjects exposed to, actively infected with, or recovered from COVID-19. A freely available public database, intended as a resource for researchers studying the immune response to SARS-CoV-2, is where the repertoires were released. The samples were drawn from the first 160 participants of the ongoing ImmuneRACE study and from under 1,500 subjects provided by 6 global collaborators. Sample metadata almost always included a de-identified subject ID, COVID-19 status, age in years and sex. HLA class I and class II types, where available, came from metadata supplied by the sample provider rather than from assay-based typing. Paper-wide results and their limitations: How much clinical and demographic metadata was included differed by source and by participant, and the metadata was provided uncurated.

TCRbeta CDR3 regions were amplified from genomic DNA using the immunoSEQ Assay, a bias-controlled multiplex PCR. Per the source publication's procedure: Within the assay, amplification of reference gene primers was used to estimate how many nucleated cells each sample contained. To quantify the absolute abundance of each unique TCRbeta CDR3 rearrangement, sequence reads were collapsed and filtered. For each sample, productive Simpson clonality was calculated as the square root of Simpson's diversity index over productive rearrangements. TCRdb's version of the immuneACCESS table is confined to in-frame rearrangements and falls short of the full clone set. An unresolved V gene accounts for under half of the shortfall where checked; the remainder is of unknown origin. V and J calls and clone size are given by that table; D and trimming were obtained from the DNA. The sample table contains fewer than 250,000 clones; only one count was recorded for roughly nine tenths of them. 1.5% to 2% of the sample belongs to the ten largest clones.

A remark on this clone: No antigen is known for it. Base qualities were left out, and no much larger clone turns up one base away.

Each collaborating institution followed its own protocols to collect whole blood in K2EDTA tubes. Collaborator samples were shipped for TCRbeta analysis as frozen whole blood, isolated PBMCs, or DNA extracted from either sample type. The receptor was isolated from a man between 65 and 85 years old with acute or convalescent COVID-19. The sequenced sample consisted of peripheral blood.

Here is the DNA: TGCGCCAGCAGCCAAACGGGAGAGCTTGGCAATGAGCAGTTCTTC. It codes for CASSQTGELGNEQFF. The V gene is TRBV4-1 and the J gene is TRBJ2-1; the best D guess is TRBD2, with 6 bases matching. The CDR3 covers 15 residues, taking in both the cysteine and the phenylalanine. The CDR3 DNA has 45 bases and is translated from base 1. CDR1 and CDR2 are read off the germline V gene as MGHRA and YSYEKL. V lost 2 bases and J lost 6 bases; the stretch between them is 14 bases long.